This T cell receptor beta chain was recovered during a study of T-cell memory formation after mild COVID-19. Study information: Among the donors, TCR clusters were largely specific to each donor. Findings and caveats of the study: Detection of some responders pre-infection suggested pre-existing cross-reactive memory T cells participated.

TCRdb re-called the 5' RACE reads with MiXCR, one entry per CDR3 protein. Of hundreds of thousands of distinct CDR3 sequences listed, less than 25% are singletons. The germline V gene encodes CDR1 KGHDR and CDR2 SFDVKD. The CDR3 sequence is 18 residues long. The ends lost 0 bases at V and 4 bases at J; junction bases unmatched: 9. This clonotype was seen more than once but under ten times. Its antigen remains unknown. The source material was PBMCs or a T cell subset sorted from them (not recorded which). The V gene is TRBV24-1, the J gene TRBJ2-2, with 8 positions matching TRBD2. This receptor was obtained from an adult woman who had mild COVID-19 (a few samples of this study predate the infection). Cell type and time point are not known. CDR3: CATSDLYGGSGSTGELFF. In nucleotides, the CDR3 is TGTGCCACCAGTGATTTGTACGGCGGCAGCGGGAGCACCGGGGAGCTGTTTTTT.